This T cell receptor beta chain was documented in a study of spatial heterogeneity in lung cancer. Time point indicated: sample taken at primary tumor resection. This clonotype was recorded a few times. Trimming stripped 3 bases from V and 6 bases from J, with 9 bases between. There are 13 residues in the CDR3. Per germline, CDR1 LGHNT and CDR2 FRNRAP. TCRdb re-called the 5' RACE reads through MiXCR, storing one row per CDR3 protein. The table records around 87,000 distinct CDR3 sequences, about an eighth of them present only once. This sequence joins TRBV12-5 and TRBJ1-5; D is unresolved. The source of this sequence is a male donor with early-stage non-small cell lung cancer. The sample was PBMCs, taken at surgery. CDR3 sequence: CASGFPGGQPQHF. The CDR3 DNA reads TGTGCTAGTGGTTTTCCCGGCGGTCAGCCCCAGCATTTT.